The 16 T cell receptor beta chains presented below share a single source sample, sequenced in a study of somatic mutations in cytotoxic T cells in rheumatoid arthritis. Clones were sequenced by immunoSEQ multiplex PCR, and TCRdb holds only the in-frame ones, with some missing. Of 20,000 or so clones listed, 75% to 90% are singletons. Sequenced input: CD8+ T cells sorted from blood. The receptors derive from a woman between 40 and 50 years old with rheumatoid arthritis.

This clone was observed a single time. V usage is TRBV10-3 and J usage is TRBJ2-7; perhaps TRBD2 as D (6 bases). The CDR3 loop spans 17 amino acids. CDR1 and CDR2 from the germline V gene are ENHRY and SYGVKD. V lost 5 bases and J lost 4, with 24 bases in between. The CDR3: CAISTSRGNPMAYEQYF. The DNA of the CDR3 is TGTGCCATCAGTACTTCGCGGGGAAACCCCATGGCGTACGAGCAGTACTTC.

The genes are TRBV5-1 and TRBJ2-1; D perhaps matches TRBD1 (6 bases). The germline V and J ends were trimmed by 0 bases and 7 bases, with 8 bases remaining between them. CDR1 and CDR2 (germline): SGHRS, YFSETQ. The CDR3 extends over 13 amino acids. This CDR3 reads CASSLAQGNEQFF. CDR3 coding DNA: TGCGCCAGCAGCTTGGCCCAGGGGAATGAGCAGTTCTTC. Filled out from reference TRBV5-1 and TRBJ2-1, the complete variable domain reads KAGVTQTPRYLIKTRGQQVTLSCSPISGHRSVSWYQQTPGQGLQFLFEYFSETQRNKGNFPGRFSGRQFSNSRSEMNVSTLELGDSALYLCASSLAQGNEQFFGPGTRLTVL.

The chain carries TRBV30 and TRBJ1-1, with no clear D. The CDR3 contains 11 residues. Germline CDR1 and CDR2: GTSNPN and SVGIG (reference sequence). V lost 2 bases and J 7 bases, leaving 8 bases between the germline ends. The CDR3 bases are TGTGCCTGGAGTCTAGACGGTGAAGCTTTCTTT. Amino acids: CAWSLDGEAFF.

This clone is a singleton in its sample. The chain employs TRBV9 and TRBJ2-1; no definite D call. CDR1 SGDLS and CDR2 YYNGEE come from the germline V gene. This CDR3 has 12 amino acids. Trimming shortened V by 3 bases and J by 7 bases, and 8 bases separated the two germline ends. The CDR3 spells CASSGWANEQFF. The CDR3, as DNA: TGTGCCAGCAGCGGGTGGGCTAATGAGCAGTTCTTC.

V and J are TRBV28 and TRBJ1-6; a weak D match, TRBD1 (6 bases). V was pared by 6 bases and J by 9 bases, with 15 bases between. Per the germline V gene, CDR1 is MDHEN and CDR2 is SYDVKM. This CDR3 spans 14 amino acids. The CDR3: CASSLTGIGSPLHF. The DNA of the CDR3 is TGTGCCAGCAGCCTGACAGGTATTGGTTCACCCCTCCACTTT.

V gene TRBV5-4 combines with J gene TRBJ2-7; 7 bases fit TRBD2. Germline trimming cut 4 bases from V and 0 bases from J; bases unmatched to any gene: 7. Germline V lookup: CDR1 SGHNT, CDR2 YYREEE (reference sequence). The CDR3 sequence is 15 residues long. CDR3 in amino acids: CASSLGLGSSYEQYF. DNA for the CDR3: TGTGCCAGCAGCCTCGGACTAGGGAGCTCCTACGAGCAGTACTTC.

The rearrangement uses TRBV6-6 and TRBJ1-2; D unclear. Per the germline V gene, CDR1 is MNHNY and CDR2 is SVGAGI (reference sequence). The germline V and J ends were trimmed by 1 base and 6 bases, with 9 bases remaining between them. This CDR3 region has 13 residues. The CDR3 is CASSYYTYDGYTF. The CDR3 DNA sequence: TGTGCCAGCAGTTACTATACATACGATGGCTACACCTTC.

The chain uses TRBV5-1 and TRBJ2-1, with D unclear. In germline, CDR1 is SGHRS, CDR2 YFSETQ. V dropped 5 bases and J dropped 5 bases, with 8 bases sitting between them. CDR3 length equals 12 residues. CDR3 loop: CASSGPNNEQFF. The CDR3 nucleotides are TGCGCCAGCAGTGGGCCCAACAATGAGCAGTTCTTC.

The CDR3 DNA reads as TGTGCCAACAAACGGGGACAGGGTCACTATGGCTACACCTTC. This sequence encodes CANKRGQGHYGYTF. This chain connects TRBV6-1 to TRBJ1-2, with 9 nucleotides matching TRBD1. The length of the CDR3 is 14 residues. CDR1 and CDR2 from the germline V gene are MNHNS and SASEGT. The J segment lost 3 bases and the V segment lost 10 bases, leaving 9 bases of the junction unmatched.

This chain joins TRBV2 and TRBJ1-2; 8 positions agree with TRBD1. Trimming took 10 bases from V and 4 from J; bases not matched to a gene: 14. CDR1 SNHLY and CDR2 FYNNEI come from the germline V gene. This CDR3 is built from 15 residues. CDR3 residues: CATLTPGGGSYGYTF. For the CDR3, the DNA is TGTGCCACCCTCACACCAGGGGGCGGGAGCTATGGCTACACCTTC.

The CDR3 DNA reads TGTGCCAGCAGCCAATACAATGAGCAGTTCTTC. This sequence encodes CASSQYNEQFF. The rearrangement uses TRBV5-4 and TRBJ2-1; no clear D. The germline V gene has CDR1 SGHNT and CDR2 YYREEE (reference sequence). V lost 4 bases, J lost 4 bases, and 3 bases lay in between. The CDR3 has 11 residues.

The chain carries TRBV5-6 and TRBJ1-2; D remains unclear. Germline V gene data show CDR1 as SGHDT and CDR2 as YYEEEE. V was clipped by 4 bases and J by 2 bases, with 6 bases between them. This CDR3 comprises 12 residues. The CDR3 DNA sequence: TGTGCCAGCAGCACCGGGAACTATGGCTACACCTTC. Protein sequence: CASSTGNYGYTF.

The chain employs TRBV5-1 and TRBJ2-7, with 10 positions matching TRBD2. CDR3 length: 15 amino acids. V lost 3 bases and J lost 3; bases outside the gene matches: 6. The germline gives CDR1 SGHRS, CDR2 YFSETQ. CDR3 DNA sequence: TGCGCCAGCAGCTCGCCTAGCGGGGGATACTACGAGCAGTACTTC. Translation gives CASSSPSGGYYEQYF.

CDR3 loop: CASRRGAQEQYF. The CDR3 nucleotides read TGTGCCAGCAGGCGGGGGGCCCAGGAGCAGTACTTC. The chain is built from TRBV11-2 and TRBJ2-7; 8 nucleotides align to TRBD2. Germline V gene sequence: CDR1 SGHAT, CDR2 FQNNGV. V lost 6 bases and J lost 7; bases outside the gene matches: 5. The CDR3 spans 12 residues.

The rearrangement joins TRBV5-1 to TRBJ2-2; the match to TRBD1 covers 8 bases. The V segment lost 3 bases and the J segment 1 base; nucleotides outside the gene matches: 8. The V gene's germline CDR1 is SGHRS and CDR2 YFSETQ. CDR3 length: 17 residues. CDR3 DNA sequence: TGCGCCAGCAGCTCATTCCAGGGACAGGAGAACACCGGGGAGCTGTTTTTT. The encoded protein is CASSSFQGQENTGELFF.

The chain joins TRBV27 to TRBJ2-7; 10 bases line up with TRBD1. The V gene's germline CDR1 is MNHEY and CDR2 SMNVEV (reference sequence). Trimming cost V 7 bases and J 6 bases; bases outside gene matches: 9. The CDR3 runs to 14 residues. The CDR3, as DNA: TGTGCCAGCACCCCGGGACAGGGGTACTCCGAGCAGTACTTC. It encodes CASTPGQGYSEQYF.